The 24 T cell receptor delta chains given below trace back to one sample, sequenced in a study of γδ T cells in repeated Plasmodium falciparum infection. Bulk repertoires came from Vgamma9/Vdelta2+ or Vdelta2-negative gammadelta T cells flow-sorted from PBMC. TCRdb called clones anew from the multiplex PCR reads with CATT. The data show approximately 53,000 delta-chain clones, with around 1.5% seen just once and roughly 15% held by the top ten. Sequencing input: gamma-delta T cells from blood. All receptors come from a pool of human donors (malaria-infected and uninfected, not separated).

This clone was seen ten or more times. This likely traces to a read error, being one base from a far larger clone. Within the sample, other DNA sequences also encode this same CDR3. The rearrangement joins TRDV2 to TRDJ1; 13 bases line up with TRDD3. The J gene was not available in TCRdb and was assigned here by matching the DNA to germline segments. This CDR3 region has 22 residues. Germline assignment: CDR1 GEAIGNYY and CDR2 EKD. The DNA of the CDR3 is TGTGCCTGCGACACCGTTCTTCGGCCTCATACTGGGGGATACGCCGCACCTAATAAACTCATCTTT. Translated: CACDTVLRPHTGGYAAPNKLIF.

This clone showed up just a few times. A far larger clone differs by one base, so this is likely a read error. Other DNA sequences from this sample encode an identical CDR3 as well. The chain is built from TRDV3 and TRDJ1, with D unresolved. No J gene is reported in TCRdb; it was inferred here by comparing the DNA with germline. V was pared by 4 bases and J by 9 bases, with 24 bases between. Germline-derived CDR1 and CDR2 are TVYSNPD and GDNSRS (reference sequence). CDR3 length: 14 amino acids. The CDR3 sequence is CASRRWPSYLELIF. CDR3 DNA sequence: TGTGCCTCTCGTCGTTGGCCGTCATACCTCGAACTCATCTTT.

This clone was counted at least ten times. This chain uses TRDV1 with TRDJ1, with D perhaps TRDD3 (6 bases). V was clipped by 4 bases and J by 0 bases, with 18 bases between them. CDR3 size: 17 residues. Germline CDR1 TSWWSYY, CDR2 QGS. The CDR3 is CALGGTFVWGDTDKLIF. In DNA form, the CDR3 reads TGTGCTCTTGGGGGCACCTTCGTCTGGGGTGACACCGATAAACTCATCTTT.

The chain is built from TRDV1 and TRDJ1, with 10 nucleotides matching TRDD3. Here the J gene was assigned by germline matching of the DNA, as TCRdb has none. V dropped 2 bases and J dropped 8; count of bases not matched to a gene: 17. This CDR3 contains 18 residues. The germline V gene has CDR1 TSWWSYY and CDR2 QGS. CDR3 amino acids: CALGEKGWRWGIGAKLIF. The CDR3 DNA follows: TGTGCTCTTGGGGAAAAGGGATGGCGCTGGGGGATAGGAGCCAAACTCATCTTT.

In regard to this clone: The protein given by TCRdb reflects a much larger clone and differs at residue 15 from this DNA's translation, likely from a read error; the protein shown is the DNA's translation. With the J gene uncalled, the V gene is TRDV1; the table's D gene call, TRDD3, was not cross checked with the DNA. The CDR3 runs 24 residues. Germline V CDR1 and CDR2: TSWWSYY, QGS. Here the CDR3 reads CALGERPTSLTGGYTAGYTDKLIF. In nucleotides, the CDR3 is TGTGCTCTTGGGGAACGACCTACCTCGCTAACTGGGGGATACACTGCCGGGTACACCGATAAACTCATTTTT.

As regards this clone: This DNA's translation and the protein TCRdb lists, from a much larger clone, do not match at residue 18, likely due to a read error; the protein shown is translated from the DNA. J is TRDJ1 and V is TRDV1; 8 nucleotides align to TRDD3. CDR3 length equals 20 residues. CDR1 is TSWWSYY and CDR2 is QGS in the germline V gene. The CDR3: CALGERGYAGDKGYTDKPIF. DNA of the CDR3: TGTGCTCTTGGGGAACGAGGCTACGCGGGGGATAAAGGGTACACCGATAAACCCATCTTT.

Only a few counts were recorded for this clone. A read error is the likely source, as a far larger clone sits one nucleotide away. Other DNA sequences from this sample encode an identical CDR3 as well. J gene calling gave no result, while the V gene is TRDV1; TRDD3, the table's D call, was not compared with the DNA. The CDR3 loop spans 20 amino acids. CDR1 is TSWWSYY, CDR2 QGS, per germline. The DNA for the CDR3 is TGTGCTCTTGGGGAACCCCCGGAAGACCTTCCCCAAAAGTACACCGATAAGCTCATCTTT. Encoded protein: CALGEPPEDLPQKYTDKLIF.

As to this clone: This sequence is one base from a far larger clone and is likely a read error. The sample carries other DNA sequences with the same CDR3. DNA of the CDR3: TGTGCTCTTGGGTCCCCAGGGGGATACGGTCCCCCGTACACCGATAAACTCATCTTT. It is translated as CALGSPGGYGPPYTDKLIF. The chain has TRDV1 and TRDJ1; 10 bases are a match to TRDD3. The J gene, not given by TCRdb, was assigned here from a germline match of the nucleotide sequence. The CDR3 is made up of 19 amino acids. Germline lookup yields CDR1 TSWWSYY and CDR2 QGS. V lost 5 bases, J lost 0 bases, and 15 bases stayed unmatched.

This clone occurred a few times. The protein TCRdb lists belongs to a much larger clone and differs from this DNA's translation at residue 19, which points to a read error; the protein shown is made from the DNA. The J gene is TRDJ1, the V gene TRDV2; TRDD3 matches 10 bases. The J gene was not available in TCRdb and was assigned here by matching the DNA to germline segments. Germline CDR1 is GEAIGNYY and CDR2 is EKD. The J segment lost 4 bases and the V segment lost 0 bases, leaving 31 bases of the junction unmatched. The CDR3 loop spans 24 amino acids. CDR3 nucleotides: TGTGCCTGTGACACCGGTACAGGTCCTACCTCTTCGTACTGGGGGATGGCCTTGGACGATAAACTCATCTTT. Amino acid sequence: CACDTGTGPTSSYWGMALDDKLIF.

Comments on this clone: The mismatch at residue 11 between this DNA's translation and the TCRdb protein of a much larger clone likely reflects a read error; the protein shown is translated from the DNA. The CDR3 region is CALGEHKADWDARVDKLIF. Here the CDR3 DNA reads TGTGCTCTTGGGGAACATAAGGCGGACTGGGATGCTCGGGTCGATAAACTCATCTTT. The chain recombines TRDV1 with TRDJ1; perhaps TRDD3 as D (6 bases). Because TCRdb records no J gene, it was assigned here through a match of the DNA to germline. This CDR3 has 19 amino acids. Trimming cost V 1 base and J 4 bases, with 25 bases left between them. CDR1 TSWWSYY and CDR2 QGS come from the germline V gene.

This clone is classed as medium-sized. Other DNA sequences in this sample translate to the same CDR3. The CDR3 here is CAFKNAWGIIPIKVDKLIF. CDR3 nucleotides: TGTGCCTTTAAGAACGCCTGGGGGATAATCCCCATCAAGGTCGATAAACTCATCTTT. The V call is TRDV3, the J call TRDJ1; 10 bases agree with TRDD3. Germline CDR1 is TVYSNPD and CDR2 is GDNSRS (reference sequence). With V trimmed by 1 base and J by 4 bases, 21 bases remained unmatched. The CDR3 contains 19 residues. The full variable domain, in which reference TRDV3 and TRDJ1 provide the parts outside the CDR3, is CDKVTQSSPDQTVASGSEVVLLCTYDTVYSNPDLFWYRIRPDYSFQFVFYGDNSRSEGADFTQGRFSVKHILTQKAFHLVISPVRTEDSATYYCAFKNAWGIIPIKVDKLIFGKGTRVTVEP.

In its sample, this clone was seen a few times. This DNA's translation differs at residue 14 from TCRdb's protein, which comes from a much larger clone; a read error is likely, and the protein shown is translated from the DNA. The rearrangement uses TRDV1 and TRDJ1, with 8 bases matching TRDD3. From germline, CDR1 is TSWWSYY and CDR2 QGS. The CDR3 has 21 residues. The V gene end was trimmed by 0 bases and the J gene end by 3 bases; junction bases not matched to a gene: 21. CDR3 coding DNA: TGTGCTCTTGGGGAACTTCACCCTACCCCAGATGGGGGATGCGACCCCGATAAACTCATCTTT. This translates into CALGELHPTPDGGCDPDKLIF.

Comments on this clone: The protein TCRdb gives is from a much larger clone and does not agree with this DNA's translation at residue 19, likely a read error; the protein shown here comes from the DNA. This chain uses TRDV1 with TRDJ1; D perhaps matches TRDD3 (10 bases). The J gene, not given by TCRdb, was assigned here from a germline match of the nucleotide sequence. Germline loops: CDR1 TSWWSYY, CDR2 QGS. Trimming took off 9 bases at V and 1 base at J, with 48 bases between the two ends. The CDR3 consists of 25 residues. The CDR3 nucleotides are TGTGCTCTCTTACCCAAACCGACCTTCCTACCTCTTTTAATTGTACTGGGGGATTGCACCGATAAACTCATCTTT. Its protein is CALLPKPTFLPLLIVLGDCTDKLIF.

This clone turned up a few times. This probably arose from a read error, given a far larger clone one base away. Other DNA sequences in the same sample also yield this CDR3. The J gene is TRDJ1, the V gene TRDV2, with 11 positions matching TRDD3. The J gene comes from matching the DNA to germline here; TCRdb lacks it. CDR3 length equals 21 residues. V trimming: 0 bases; J trimming: 0 bases; junction bases outside the gene matches: 17. CDR1 and CDR2 from the germline V gene are GEAIGNYY and EKD. In DNA form, the CDR3 reads TGTGCCTGTGACACCGTCGTACTGGGGGATAAGCCCCTTTACTACACCGATAAACTCATCTTT. Protein product: CACDTVVLGDKPLYYTDKLIF.

At least ten counts were recorded for this clone. This DNA translates differently at residue 15 from the TCRdb protein, which is that of a much larger clone; a read error is likely, and the protein shown is the DNA's own translation. The CDR3 is CALGEPLLSGIYDEAAQLFF. DNA of the CDR3: TGTGCTCTTGGGGAACCTCTCCTAAGTGGGATTTACGATGAGGCAGCACAACTCTTCTTT. The chain uses TRDV1 and TRDJ2; the D gene could be TRDD2 or TRDD3 (5 bases each). CDR3 length: 20 residues. Per the germline V gene, CDR1 is TSWWSYY and CDR2 is QGS. The ends were cut back, 1 base at V and 6 bases at J, with 27 bases in the middle.

A remark on this clone: A far larger clone is off by one base, so a read error is likely. The sample has other DNA sequences that encode this CDR3 too. The J gene is TRDJ1, the V gene TRDV3; TRDD2 matches 7 bases. Germline values: CDR1 TVYSNPD, CDR2 GDNSRS (reference sequence). The CDR3 is 17 amino acids. CDR3 sequence reads: CAFKGAFLLTYTDKLIF. CDR3 DNA: TGTGCCTTCAAGGGGGCCTTCCTGCTAACTTACACCGACAAACTCATCTTT.

This clone occurred a few times. TCRdb's protein, taken from a much larger clone, differs from this DNA's translation at residue 6, likely owing to a read error; the protein displayed comes from the DNA. This CDR3 reads CALGDPILQLLLGDTGTDKLIF. The DNA for the CDR3 is TGTGCTCTTGGGGACCCTATCCTTCAACTTCTACTGGGGGATACGGGGACCGATAAACTCATCTTT. J is TRDJ1 and V is TRDV1, with 13 bases that match TRDD3. The J gene, left out of TCRdb, was set here by checking the DNA against germline. Losses at the gene ends were 3 bases for V and 2 bases for J; bases not matched to a gene: 21. The CDR3 contains 22 residues. CDR1 TSWWSYY and CDR2 QGS come from the germline V gene.

This clone turned up a few times. With a far larger clone one base away, a read error is the likely cause. Other DNA sequences from this sample encode an identical CDR3 as well. V and J are TRDV1 and TRDJ1, with D maybe TRDD3 (6 bases). Germline assignment: CDR1 TSWWSYY and CDR2 QGS. This CDR3 region has 17 residues. CDR3 bases: TGTGCCCTTGGGGGGGCCATGCCGAGCGCGTACACCGATAAACTCATCTTT. Protein product: CALGGAMPSAYTDKLIF.

This clone was counted between two and nine times. Only one base separates this from a far larger clonotype, so it likely reflects a read error. Other nucleotide sequences in the sample specify the same CDR3. The chain links TRDV2 to TRDJ1, with 8 bases lining up with TRDD3. The CDR3 has 18 residues. CDR1 and CDR2 (germline): GEAIGNYY, EKD. In DNA form, the CDR3 reads TGTGCCTGCGACACCGGGGAAACTGGGGGCTACTACACCGATAAACTCATCTTT. This translates into CACDTGETGGYYTDKLIF.

Ten or more counts support this clone. The chain joins TRDV1 to TRDJ1; 10 bases line up with TRDD3. TCRdb does not report a J gene; here it was assigned by matching the DNA to germline references. The CDR3 length is 24 residues. In germline, CDR1 is TSWWSYY, CDR2 QGS. J was trimmed by 0 bases and V by 5 bases; bases with no gene match: 30. The CDR3 sequence is CALGPLPSHRWTWGILVYTDKLIF. As DNA, the CDR3 is TGTGCTCTTGGGCCCTTGCCTTCCCACAGGTGGACGTGGGGGATACTAGTTTACACCGATAAACTCATCTTT.

This clone has a handful of counts. A far bigger clonotype differs at one base, so this is likely a read error. The same CDR3 arises from other DNA sequences in this sample as well. The chain links TRDV1 to TRDJ1, with 11 bases fitting TRDD3. Germline V gene lookup returns CDR1 TSWWSYY and CDR2 QGS. CDR3 length: 23 residues. Trimming took 6 bases from V and 1 from J; bases not matched to a gene: 28. CDR3 in amino acids: CALGATRISPVLGDRFGTDKLIF. The CDR3 nucleotides are TGTGCTCTTGGCGCGACGCGGATCTCCCCCGTACTGGGGGATAGATTCGGCACCGATAAACTCATCTTT.

As to this clone: The junction departs from the called germline gene at one end, perhaps through a read error. The chain employs TRDV1 and TRDJ1, with 9 positions matching TRDD3. Germline matching of the DNA provided the J gene here, since TCRdb leaves it blank. Germline V CDR1 and CDR2: TSWWSYY, QGS. This CDR3 is built from 22 residues. The CDR3 bases are TGCTCTGGGGAGACTGTCCTGCCTTCCGCGATGGGGATACGCGCTAACACCGATAAACTCATCTTT. Its protein product is CSGETVLPSAMGIRANTDKLIF.

This clone has more than one count but fewer than ten. Since a far larger clone is one base different, this is likely a read error. The rearrangement uses TRDV1 and TRDJ1; a weak D match, TRDD3 (5 bases). TCRdb gives no J gene; it was assigned here by matching the DNA to germline. V dropped 3 bases and J dropped 0 bases, with 20 bases sitting between them. Germline V gives CDR1 TSWWSYY, CDR2 QGS. This CDR3 contains 18 residues. The DNA for the CDR3 is TGTGCTCTTGGGGAGCCCGCTCCTGGGTATGGGTACACCGATAAACTCATCTTT. Translated: CALGEPAPGYGYTDKLIF.

This clone came up many times. With only one base between it and a far larger clone, this is likely a read error. Other nucleotide sequences from this sample produce the same CDR3. The chain links TRDV1 to TRDJ1; D uncertain. The CDR3 loop spans 13 amino acids. Per the germline V gene, CDR1 is TSWWSYY and CDR2 is QGS. The CDR3 DNA sequence: TGTGCTCTTGGGGCCCTAACCACCGACAAACTCATCTTT. This encodes CALGALTTDKLIF.